The 6 T cell receptor beta chains below were found in one sample sequenced in a study of T cell clonotyping in hematopoietic cell transplantation. This table comes from immunoSEQ multiplex PCR, and its TCRdb copy is limited to in-frame clones, with some not included. The sample yields about 15,000 clones, 70% to 90% seen once. Input material: peripheral blood mononuclear cells. All receptors derive from a woman aged 35 to 49 in good health. Some clones in this sample may be carry-over from other donors' samples.

This clone was observed a handful of times. The chain links TRBV5-4 to TRBJ2-1; D may correspond to TRBD1 or TRBD2 (5 bases each). V shed 1 base and J shed 3 bases, with 11 bases lying between them. The CDR3 extends over 15 amino acids. Germline V CDR1 and CDR2: SGHNT, YYREEE (reference sequence). The CDR3 region is CASSLQGRSYNEQFF. The DNA for the CDR3 is TGTGCCAGCAGCTTGCAGGGACGGAGCTACAATGAGCAGTTCTTC.

J is TRBJ1-1 and V is TRBV5-6; D remains unclear. The CDR3 extends over 13 amino acids. From germline, CDR1 is SGHDT and CDR2 YYEEEE. Trimming pared 3 bases from V and 0 bases from J, leaving 6 bases between. CDR3: CASSSEMNTEAFF. The CDR3, as DNA: TGTGCCAGCAGCTCGGAGATGAACACTGAAGCTTTCTTT.

The CDR3 region is CASSDGTEAFF. The CDR3 nucleotides are TGTGCCAGCAGTGATGGGACTGAAGCTTTCTTT. The chain uses TRBV25-1 and TRBJ1-1; no clear D. The V end was cut by 3 bases, the J end by 5 bases, with 4 bases between. CDR1 is MGHDK and CDR2 is SYGVNS in the germline V gene. CDR3 size: 11 residues. Variable domain in full (rest from reference TRBV25-1 and TRBJ1-1): EADIYQTPRYLVIGTGKKITLECSQTMGHDKMYWYQQDPGMELHLIHYSYGVNSTEKGDLSSESTVSRIRTEHFPLTLESARPSHTSQYLCASSDGTEAFFGQGTRLTVV.

The chain employs TRBV6-1 and TRBJ2-3; TRBD1 agrees at 9 bases. From germline, CDR1 is MNHNS and CDR2 SASEGT. With 1 base clipped from V and 4 bases from J, the junction kept 3 bases outside the gene matches. The CDR3 is 15 residues long. The chain's CDR3 is CASSEGWTGADTQYF. The DNA for the CDR3 is TGTGCCAGCAGTGAAGGGTGGACAGGGGCAGATACGCAGTATTTT.

This clone showed up just a few times. The chain joins TRBV27 to TRBJ1-2; D is perhaps TRBD1 (5 bases). V lost 7 bases to trimming and J lost 2 bases, with 14 bases between them. Germline CDR1 MNHEY, CDR2 SMNVEV (reference sequence). This CDR3 is built from 14 residues. The CDR3 sequence is CASTNAGRNYGYTF. In DNA, the CDR3 is TGTGCCAGCACTAATGCAGGGAGAAACTATGGCTACACCTTC.

This rearrangement joins TRBV19 to TRBJ1-5; 9 bases line up with TRBD1. The germline V gene encodes CDR1 LNHDA and CDR2 SQIVND (reference sequence). The CDR3 has 16 amino acids. V dropped 8 bases and J dropped 2; count of bases not matched to a gene: 10. CDR3 region: CASFPTGGGGNQPQHF. In DNA form, the CDR3 reads TGTGCCAGTTTCCCGACAGGGGGTGGGGGCAATCAGCCCCAGCATTTT.